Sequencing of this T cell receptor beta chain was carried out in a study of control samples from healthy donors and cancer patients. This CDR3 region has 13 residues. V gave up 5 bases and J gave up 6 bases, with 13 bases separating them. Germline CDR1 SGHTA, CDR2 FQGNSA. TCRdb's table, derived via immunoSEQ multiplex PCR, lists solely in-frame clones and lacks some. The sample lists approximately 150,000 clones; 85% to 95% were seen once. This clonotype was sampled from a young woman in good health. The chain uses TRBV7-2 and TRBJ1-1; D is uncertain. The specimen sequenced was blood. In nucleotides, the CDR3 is TGTGCCAGCAGCCGACCGGAGTTGGCTGAAGCTTTCTTT. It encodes CASSRPELAEAFF.